The 17 T cell receptor beta chains below come from one sample, sequenced in a study of technical replicates of blood from a handful of donors (dated by TCRdb to about 2017). The library was generated by the immunoSEQ multiplex PCR assay. Imported from immuneACCESS, the table was reduced by TCRdb to in-frame sequences with V and J called. These copies leave out some clones; in studies compared against another copy, an unresolved V gene accounts for under half, and the cause of the remainder is not known. Present in this sample are tens of thousands of clones, approximately 93% of which were seen just once. The ten largest make up over 0.25% of the sample. Material for sequencing was T cells isolated from PBMCs. The receptors stem from a human donor in good health.

The rearrangement uses TRBV25-1 and TRBJ2-3; 8 nucleotides agree with TRBD1. The CDR3 is 16 residues long. CDR1 is MGHDK, CDR2 SYGVNS, per germline. Trimming took 0 bases from V and 2 from J; bases not matched to a gene: 4. CDR3 nucleotide sequence: TGTGCCAGCAGTGAATACAGGACAGGGATCACAGATACGCAGTATTTT. Its protein is CASSEYRTGITDTQYF.

The chain employs TRBV5-6 and TRBJ2-5; D not certain. The germline gives CDR1 SGHDT, CDR2 YYEEEE. There are 13 residues in the CDR3. V was shortened by 1 base and J by 1 base, with 5 bases between the two germline ends. The chain's CDR3 is CASSLYGQETQYF. CDR3 bases: TGTGCCAGCAGCTTGTACGGCCAAGAGACCCAGTACTTC.

The rearrangement links TRBV2 to TRBJ2-1, with a tentative D call TRBD2 (5 bases). There are 12 residues in the CDR3. Germline assignment: CDR1 SNHLY and CDR2 FYNNEI. V lost 3 bases and J lost 9, with 9 bases in between. CDR3 amino acids: CASSDRGSEQFF. The CDR3 bases are TGTGCCAGCAGTGATAGAGGGAGTGAGCAGTTCTTC.

The chain carries TRBV7-9 and TRBJ1-5, with TRBD1 matching 7 bases. Germline V gene sequence: CDR1 SEHNR, CDR2 FQNEAQ (reference sequence). The CDR3 length is 16 residues. Trimming took 5 bases from V and 0 from J; bases not matched to a gene: 7. The CDR3 reads CASSPTGLDSNQPQHF. For the CDR3, the DNA is TGTGCCAGCAGCCCGACAGGGCTGGATAGCAATCAGCCCCAGCATTTT.

The chain joins TRBV14 to TRBJ1-2, with D possibly TRBD1 on 5 matching bases. The CDR3 sequence is 13 residues long. Germline V gives CDR1 SGHDN, CDR2 FVKESK. Trimming removed 2 bases at V and 4 bases at J, with 8 bases between. CDR3: CASSQTGPYGYTF. CDR3 nucleotide sequence: TGTGCCAGCAGCCAAACAGGACCCTATGGCTACACCTTC.

This chain connects TRBV27 to TRBJ1-1; no firm D call. V was trimmed by 5 bases and J by 0 bases, leaving 13 bases between them. CDR3 length: 15 amino acids. Germline CDR1 MNHEY, CDR2 SMNVEV (reference sequence). The CDR3 reads CASSTPSGMNTEAFF. CDR3 bases: TGTGCCAGCAGTACTCCTTCGGGGATGAACACTGAAGCTTTCTTT.

This chain joins TRBV2 and TRBJ1-1; unclear D gene. The CDR3 is 13 residues long. Germline V lookup: CDR1 SNHLY, CDR2 FYNNEI. Trimming removed 1 base at V and 14 bases at J, with 17 bases between. CDR3 loop: CASSEEREPRGFF. In DNA form, the CDR3 reads TGTGCCAGCAGTGAAGAAAGGGAGCCCCGAGGATTCTTT.

The genes are TRBV5-1 and TRBJ2-7, with D maybe TRBD1 (6 bases). The CDR3 contains 13 residues. The germline gives CDR1 SGHRS, CDR2 YFSETQ. Trimming cost V 0 bases and J 3 bases, with 7 bases left between them. In DNA, the CDR3 is TGCGCCAGCAGCTTGGAGGGGGTCTACGAGCAGTACTTC. This sequence encodes CASSLEGVYEQYF. Full variable domain (missing parts from reference TRBV5-1 and TRBJ2-7): KAGVTQTPRYLIKTRGQQVTLSCSPISGHRSVSWYQQTPGQGLQFLFEYFSETQRNKGNFPGRFSGRQFSNSRSEMNVSTLELGDSALYLCASSLEGVYEQYFGPGTRLTVT.

This chain connects TRBV7-9 to TRBJ1-1, with unresolved D. This CDR3 is built from 14 residues. Germline CDR1 is SEHNR and CDR2 is FQNEAQ (reference sequence). The ends were cut back, 3 bases at V and 0 bases at J, with 8 bases in the middle. CDR3 sequence (DNA): TGTGCCAGCAGCTTTCTACCTATGAACACTGAAGCTTTCTTT. This encodes CASSFLPMNTEAFF.

This chain uses TRBV19 with TRBJ2-2, with 7 nucleotides matching TRBD2. V lost 10 bases, J lost 3 bases, and 5 bases stayed unmatched. The CDR3 totals 13 residues. CDR1 and CDR2 (germline): LNHDA, SQIVND (reference sequence). The CDR3 DNA reads TGTGCCACCCTACGGGGGGACACCGGGGAGCTGTTTTTT. Its translation is CATLRGDTGELFF.

The chain joins TRBV4-2 to TRBJ2-1; 8 positions match TRBD2. The CDR3 has 18 amino acids. Trimming cost V 0 bases and J 8 bases; bases outside gene matches: 15. Germline loops: CDR1 LGHNA, CDR2 YNFKEQ. The chain's CDR3 is CASSQDQGAGEGRDEQFF. The CDR3 DNA sequence: TGTGCCAGCAGCCAAGATCAAGGAGCGGGGGAAGGGCGGGATGAGCAGTTCTTC.

The gene calls are TRBV27 and TRBJ2-3; D is possibly TRBD2 (6 bases). Trimming shortened V by 4 bases and J by 0 bases, and 14 bases separated the two germline ends. The CDR3 extends over 16 amino acids. CDR1 is MNHEY, CDR2 SMNVEV, per germline (reference sequence). CDR3 DNA: TGTGCCAGCAGTTCACCCAGCGGGCCAAGCACAGATACGCAGTATTTT. Translating it yields CASSSPSGPSTDTQYF.

The rearrangement joins TRBV4-1 to TRBJ2-1; 10 nucleotides align to TRBD2. Germline CDR1 reads MGHRA; CDR2 reads YSYEKL. V shed 1 base, J shed 8 bases, and the junction held 14 bases outside the gene matches. The CDR3 runs to 18 residues. CDR3 nucleotides: TGCGCCAGCAGCCAAGGGGCACTAAAGCGGGAGGGCCGTCATGAGCAGTTCTTC. This gives the protein CASSQGALKREGRHEQFF.

This clone showed up just once. The chain employs TRBV6-4 and TRBJ1-1, with TRBD1 matching 7 bases. The trim removed 11 bases at V and 0 bases at J, leaving 12 bases unmatched. CDR1 and CDR2 (germline): MRHNA, SNTAGT. The CDR3 consists of 15 residues. DNA of the CDR3: TGTGCCGACCAAAGGGGGCGACAGATGAACACTGAAGCTTTCTTT. This codes for CADQRGRQMNTEAFF.

V and J are TRBV7-2 and TRBJ2-3; maybe TRBD2 (5 bases). From germline, CDR1 is SGHTA and CDR2 FQGNSA. Between the trimmed V and J ends, which lost 3 bases and 4 bases, there was a span of 5 bases. The CDR3 runs to 12 residues. The CDR3 DNA reads TGTGCCAGCAGCTTTAGCGCAGATACGCAGTATTTT. Protein product: CASSFSADTQYF.

CDR3 sequence: CASSHVVVPYEQYF. The CDR3 DNA reads as TGCGCCAGCAGCCACGTCGTAGTTCCTTACGAGCAGTACTTC. The chain joins TRBV4-1 to TRBJ2-7; D call uncertain. Germline-derived CDR1 and CDR2 are MGHRA and YSYEKL. The V end lost 3 bases, the J end lost 4 bases, and 13 bases lay between the germline ends. The CDR3 has 14 residues.

This chain links TRBV7-8 with TRBJ1-1; TRBD1 matches 11 bases. Per the germline V gene, CDR1 is SGHVS and CDR2 is FQNEAQ. V was clipped by 4 bases and J by 6 bases; unmatched bases: 4. The CDR3 has 14 residues. The CDR3, as DNA: TGTGCCAGCAGCTGGATGGGACAGGGGGCTGAAGCTTTCTTT. It encodes CASSWMGQGAEAFF.